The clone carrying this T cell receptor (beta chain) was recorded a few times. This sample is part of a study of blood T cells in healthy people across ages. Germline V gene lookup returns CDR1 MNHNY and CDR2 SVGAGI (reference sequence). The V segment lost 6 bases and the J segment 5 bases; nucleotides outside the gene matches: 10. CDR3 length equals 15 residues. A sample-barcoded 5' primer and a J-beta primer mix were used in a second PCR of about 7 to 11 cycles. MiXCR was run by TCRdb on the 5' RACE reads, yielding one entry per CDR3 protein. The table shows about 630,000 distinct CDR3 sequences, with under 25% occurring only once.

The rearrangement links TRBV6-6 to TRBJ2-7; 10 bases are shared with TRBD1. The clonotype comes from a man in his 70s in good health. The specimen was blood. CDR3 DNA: TGTGCCAGCAGGACGACAGGGGGCGCGAGGGACGAGCAGTACTTC. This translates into CASRTTGGARDEQYF.